Listed here are 32 T cell receptor beta chains from one sample, sequenced in a study of siplizumab effects on memory and regulatory T cells. Profiling relied on immunoSEQ multiplex PCR, and the TCRdb table lists in-frame clones only, not all of them. The sample consists of 100,000 or so clones, around 95% of them appearing once. Material: non-Treg CD4+ T cells sorted from blood. Receptors were obtained from a human donor in good health.

The chain couples TRBV30 to TRBJ1-2, with TRBD1 as a possible D gene (5 bases). CDR3 length equals 12 residues. CDR1 GTSNPN and CDR2 SVGIG come from the germline V gene (reference sequence). Between the trimmed V and J ends, which lost 5 bases and 3 bases, there was a span of 10 bases. The CDR3 DNA is TGTGCCTGGGGGGGACCCTACTATGGCTACACCTTC. It yields the protein CAWGGPYYGYTF.

The chain is built from TRBV5-5 and TRBJ2-6, with TRBD1 matching over 8 bases. CDR3 length equals 17 residues. After removal of 5 bases from V and 0 bases from J, the junction contained 7 bases not matched to a gene. From germline, CDR1 is SGHKS and CDR2 YYEKEE (reference sequence). The CDR3, as DNA: TGTGCCAGCAGATCGGACAGGGAAGCCTCTGGGGCCAACGTCCTGACTTTC. This sequence encodes CASRSDREASGANVLTF.

The rearrangement joins TRBV19 to TRBJ2-7; 8 bases line up with TRBD2. After removal of 8 bases from V and 0 bases from J, the junction contained 6 bases not matched to a gene. Per the germline V gene, CDR1 is LNHDA and CDR2 is SQIVND (reference sequence). CDR3 length: 14 residues. CDR3 DNA: TGTGCCAGTCGGACTAGCTCCAGCTCCTACGAGCAGTACTTC. Its protein product is CASRTSSSSYEQYF.

This chain uses TRBV20-1 with TRBJ2-7; D is unresolved. Germline values: CDR1 DFQATT, CDR2 SNEGSKA (reference sequence). This CDR3 spans 11 amino acids. Trimming stripped 0 bases from V and 2 bases from J, with 2 bases between. The CDR3 DNA reads as TGCAGTGCTAGAGACACCTACGAGCAGTACTTC. This sequence encodes CSARDTYEQYF.

This clone was found a few times. The CDR3, as DNA: TGTGCCAGCAGTTTATCAGGTACGGGTTATACCGGGGAGCTGTTTTTT. As protein: CASSLSGTGYTGELFF. The chain links TRBV27 to TRBJ2-2; D gene uncertain. The CDR3 totals 16 residues. Trimming removed 0 bases from V and 5 bases from J, with 13 bases in between. CDR1 is MNHEY, CDR2 SMNVEV, per germline (reference sequence).

This CDR3 is CASSLGQGTDTQYF. For the CDR3, the DNA is TGTGCCAGCTCACTTGGACAGGGCACAGATACGCAGTATTTT. The chain uses TRBV18 and TRBJ2-3, with TRBD1 identical over 7 bases. Germline lookup yields CDR1 KGHSH and CDR2 LQKENI. J lost 1 base, V lost 4 bases, and 2 bases had no gene match. This CDR3 is 14 amino acids long.

To note about this clone: Other DNA sequences in the same sample also yield this CDR3. The chain carries TRBV28 and TRBJ2-7, with 7 positions matching TRBD2. J gave up 6 bases and V 5 bases, and 7 bases lay outside the gene matches. This CDR3 region has 13 residues. Germline V gene lookup returns CDR1 MDHEN and CDR2 SYDVKM. The CDR3 region is CASSPRLAGEQYF. CDR3 nucleotides: TGTGCCAGCAGTCCGAGACTAGCTGGCGAGCAGTACTTC. Looking up the rest from reference TRBV28 and TRBJ2-7 gives the full variable domain: DVKVTQSSRYLVKRTGEKVFLECVQDMDHENMFWYRQDPGLGLRLIYFSYDVKMKEKGDIPEGYSVSREKKERFSLILESASTNQTSMYLCASSPRLAGEQYFGPGTRLTVT.

V usage is TRBV19 and J usage is TRBJ2-2, with 7 bases that match TRBD1. CDR3 length equals 14 residues. Germline-derived CDR1 and CDR2 are LNHDA and SQIVND (reference sequence). The V segment lost 8 bases and the J segment 6 bases; nucleotides outside the gene matches: 9. The DNA of the CDR3 is TGTGCCAGTGGTGAATCGACAGGGTCCGGGGAGCTGTTTTTT. It translates to CASGESTGSGELFF. Using reference TRBV19 and TRBJ2-2 for the parts outside the CDR3, the full variable domain is DGGITQSPKYLFRKEGQNVTLSCEQNLNHDAMYWYRQDPGQGLRLIYYSQIVNDFQKGDIAEGYSVSREKKESFPLTVTSAQKNPTAFYLCASGESTGSGELFFGEGSRLTVL.

The gene calls are TRBV19 and TRBJ1-3; D ambiguous. The CDR3 is 13 residues long. Looked up from germline, CDR1 is LNHDA and CDR2 is SQIVND (reference sequence). V lost 8 bases and J lost 0, with 8 bases in between. The chain's CDR3 is CASRHVSGNTIYF. CDR3 coding DNA: TGTGCCAGTCGACACGTCTCTGGAAACACCATATATTTT.

In its sample, this clone was seen once. This sequence joins TRBV20-1 and TRBJ1-2; D is unresolved. CDR1 DFQATT and CDR2 SNEGSKA come from the germline V gene (reference sequence). CDR3 size: 9 residues. The DNA of the CDR3 is TGCAGACCCCGGGATTTCTACACCTTC. As protein: CRPRDFYTF.

The gene calls are TRBV5-1 and TRBJ1-2; 7 bases line up with TRBD1. This CDR3 spans 15 amino acids. Germline V gene lookup returns CDR1 SGHRS and CDR2 YFSETQ. V dropped 1 base and J dropped 6; count of bases not matched to a gene: 9. CDR3 coding DNA: TGCGCCAGCAGCTTGATGAGGGGGCAGGAGGATGGCTACACCTTC. This gives the protein CASSLMRGQEDGYTF.

The genes are TRBV7-2 and TRBJ1-3; D unclear. The CDR3 has 13 residues. V was pared by 0 bases and J by 7 bases, with 7 bases between. The germline gives CDR1 SGHTA, CDR2 FQGNSA. The CDR3 region is CASSLAGLNTIYF. The CDR3 DNA follows: TGTGCCAGCAGCTTAGCGGGGTTGAACACCATATATTTT.

The V call is TRBV6-1, the J call TRBJ2-3; maybe TRBD1 (6 bases). V was cut by 4 bases and J by 0 bases, with 11 bases left in between. The CDR3 contains 15 residues. Germline CDR1 is MNHNS and CDR2 is SASEGT. This chain's CDR3 is CASSGTGYSTDTQYF. CDR3 nucleotides: TGTGCCAGCAGTGGTACAGGGTATAGCACAGATACGCAGTATTTT.

The chain combines TRBV6-5 with TRBJ2-2, with D perhaps matching TRBD1 or TRBD2 (5 bases each). Germline-derived CDR1 and CDR2 are MNHEY and SVGAGI. The V end lost 6 bases, the J end lost 5 bases, and 13 bases lay between the germline ends. The CDR3 is 14 residues long. CDR3 loop: CASRPGTSTGELFF. DNA of the CDR3: TGTGCCAGCAGACCCGGGACGTCTACCGGGGAGCTGTTTTTT.

The J gene is TRBJ1-2, the V gene TRBV14, with 7 bases identical to TRBD1. The J segment lost 1 base and the V segment lost 4 bases, leaving 6 bases of the junction unmatched. The CDR3 totals 15 residues. CDR1 SGHDN and CDR2 FVKESK come from the germline V gene. The DNA of the CDR3 is TGTGCCAGCAGCCCCCTGACAGGGATTAACTATGGCTACACCTTC. This gives the protein CASSPLTGINYGYTF.

The V and J genes are TRBV11-2 and TRBJ2-5; D is perhaps TRBD1 (6 bases). TRBJ2-7 explains the end of the DNA better; the J call may be wrong. CDR3 size: 17 residues. Germline V gives CDR1 SGHAT, CDR2 FQNNGV. The CDR3 sequence is CASSKNAFLTGSHEQYF. In nucleotides, the CDR3 is TGTGCCAGCAGCAAAAATGCGTTCTTAACAGGGTCCCACGAGCAGTACTTC.

The gene calls are TRBV19 and TRBJ1-2, with a possible D match to TRBD1 (5 bases). V lost 3 bases to trimming and J lost 5 bases, with 10 bases between them. The germline V gene encodes CDR1 LNHDA and CDR2 SQIVND (reference sequence). The CDR3 has 13 amino acids. CDR3: CASSIVEGYGYTF. The CDR3 DNA reads as TGTGCCAGTAGTATTGTGGAGGGGTATGGCTACACCTTC.

The chain uses TRBV7-9 and TRBJ2-2; a possible D gene is TRBD2 (7 bases). CDR1 and CDR2 (germline): SEHNR, FQNEAQ (reference sequence). The CDR3 totals 14 residues. V lost 7 bases to trimming and J lost 4 bases, with 13 bases between them. CDR3 nucleotides: TGTGCCAGCAACTGGGGAGGGGGCACCGGGGAGCTGTTTTTT. Protein sequence: CASNWGGGTGELFF. The whole variable domain, filled in from reference TRBV7-9 and TRBJ2-2, reads DTGVSQNPRHKITKRGQNVTFRCDPISEHNRLYWYRQTLGQGPEFLTYFQNEAQLEKSRLLSDRFSAERPKGSFSTLEIQRTEQGDSAMYLCASNWGGGTGELFFGEGSRLTVL.

The chain couples TRBV4-3 to TRBJ2-1; tentatively, D is TRBD1 (7 bases). Germline V gene lookup returns CDR1 LGHNA and CDR2 YSLEER. Trimming removed 2 bases at V and 10 bases at J, with 18 bases between. This CDR3 comprises 15 residues. DNA of the CDR3: TGCGCCAGCAGCCAACAGGGGGGTCAAACCGGCGAGCAGTTCTTC. Translated: CASSQQGGQTGEQFF.

The V gene is TRBV4-2, the J gene TRBJ2-1; 13 bases line up with TRBD2. CDR3 length: 16 residues. Germline CDR1 reads LGHNA; CDR2 reads YNFKEQ. V shed 0 bases, J shed 9 bases, and the junction held 5 bases outside the gene matches. CDR3 protein: CASSQDTGLAGSEQFF. For the CDR3, the DNA is TGTGCCAGCAGCCAAGATACGGGACTAGCGGGGTCTGAGCAGTTCTTC.

The chain employs TRBV28 and TRBJ1-1; D remains unclear. CDR1 and CDR2 (germline): MDHEN, SYDVKM. V was shortened by 3 bases and J by 0 bases, with 11 bases between the two germline ends. This CDR3 is 15 amino acids long. CDR3 protein: CASSLNRYMNTEAFF. The CDR3 DNA reads TGTGCCAGCAGTTTGAACAGATACATGAACACTGAAGCTTTCTTT.

In this sample, this clone turned up once. The chain couples TRBV6-4 to TRBJ1-6; D might be TRBD1 (5 bases). The CDR3 is made up of 17 amino acids. Germline V gene data show CDR1 as MRHNA and CDR2 as SNTAGT. V dropped 6 bases and J dropped 4 bases, with 19 bases sitting between them. As DNA, the CDR3 is TGTGCCAGCAGGGCCTCGGTACAGGAGGGTTATAATTCACCCCTCCACTTT. Translation: CASRASVQEGYNSPLHF.

The J gene is TRBJ2-2, the V gene TRBV19; unclear D gene. CDR3 size: 14 residues. V lost 10 bases and J 4 bases, leaving 16 bases between the germline ends. CDR1 and CDR2 (germline): LNHDA, SQIVND (reference sequence). DNA of the CDR3: TGTGCCACCACGGCAAGGGTGAGCACCGGGGAGCTGTTTTTT. The encoded protein is CATTARVSTGELFF.

The chain joins TRBV7-3 to TRBJ2-3; D gene uncertain. Deletions cut 1 base from V and 0 bases from J, with 11 bases between. Germline CDR1 is SGHTA and CDR2 is FQGTGA. CDR3 length: 16 amino acids. The CDR3 is CASSLRGVASTDTQYF. The CDR3 nucleotides read TGTGCCAGCAGCTTAAGAGGAGTAGCTAGCACAGATACGCAGTATTTT.

The count of this clone is one. The rearrangement links TRBV4-1 to TRBJ1-3; TRBD1 matches at 9 bases. Looked up from germline, CDR1 is MGHRA and CDR2 is YSYEKL. There are 16 residues in the CDR3. V dropped 4 bases and J dropped 5; count of bases not matched to a gene: 9. CDR3 protein: CASSPTGGGKRNTIYF. In nucleotides, the CDR3 is TGCGCCAGCAGCCCCACAGGGGGCGGTAAGAGAAACACCATATATTTT.

This chain joins TRBV28 and TRBJ2-1; the D is unclear. V was shortened by 2 bases and J by 6 bases, with 14 bases between the two germline ends. Germline V gene sequence: CDR1 MDHEN, CDR2 SYDVKM. The CDR3 runs to 15 residues. DNA of the CDR3: TGTGCCAGCAGTTTAGGTCAATGGGTTGGCAATGAGCAGTTCTTC. Its protein product is CASSLGQWVGNEQFF.

V usage is TRBV7-2 and J usage is TRBJ2-1; tentative D call: TRBD2 (5 bases). Between the trimmed V and J ends, which lost 5 bases and 10 bases, there was a span of 15 bases. From germline, CDR1 is SGHTA and CDR2 FQGNSA. CDR3 length: 13 amino acids. CDR3 sequence: CASSKLALEEQFF. For the CDR3, the DNA is TGTGCCAGCAGCAAGCTAGCACTAGAGGAGCAGTTCTTC.

This chain uses TRBV10-3 with TRBJ2-1, with a tentative D call TRBD2 (7 bases). The CDR3 contains 13 residues. From germline, CDR1 is ENHRY and CDR2 SYGVKD. Trimming took 10 bases from V and 5 from J, leaving 15 bases between them. The CDR3 reads CATGERGDNEQFF. The CDR3 nucleotides read TGTGCCACAGGGGAGCGGGGCGACAATGAGCAGTTCTTC.

The chain is built from TRBV7-3 and TRBJ2-3; the match to TRBD1 covers 8 bases. With 6 bases clipped from V and 1 base from J, the junction kept 3 bases outside the gene matches. The CDR3 extends over 14 amino acids. Germline V gives CDR1 SGHTA, CDR2 FQGTGA. The DNA of the CDR3 is TGTGCCAGCAGTCGGGGACAGGGCACAGATACGCAGTATTTT. It specifies CASSRGQGTDTQYF. The variable domain in full, with the rest retrieved from reference TRBV7-3 and TRBJ2-3, is GAGVSQTPSNKVTEKGKYVELRCDPISGHTALYWYRQSLGQGPEFLIYFQGTGAADDSGLPNDRFFAVRPEGSVSTLKIQRTERGDSAVYLCASSRGQGTDTQYFGPGTRLTVL.

CDR3 DNA: TGTGCCAGCTCTTCCCAGGGGACTAATGAAAAACTGTTTTTT. Amino acids: CASSSQGTNEKLFF. This chain uses TRBV18 with TRBJ1-4; maybe TRBD1 (6 bases). Germline values: CDR1 KGHSH, CDR2 LQKENI. The CDR3 length is 14 residues. Trimming took 6 bases from V and 2 from J, leaving 10 bases between them.

The gene calls are TRBV5-4 and TRBJ2-3, with a possible D match to TRBD1 (6 bases). The ends were cut back, 4 bases at V and 2 bases at J, with 17 bases in the middle. Germline V gives CDR1 SGHNT, CDR2 YYREEE (reference sequence). The CDR3 spans 16 residues. The CDR3 DNA reads as TGTGCCAGCAGCCCGGAAGGGGGTACCCCCACAGATACGCAGTATTTT. Residues: CASSPEGGTPTDTQYF.

The gene calls are TRBV4-3 and TRBJ2-7; 10 bases match TRBD2. The CDR3 length is 16 residues. V was pared by 0 bases and J by 6 bases, with 8 bases of the junction left unmatched. Germline loops: CDR1 LGHNA, CDR2 YSLEER. This chain's CDR3 is CASSQEIASGRTEQYF. The CDR3 DNA is TGCGCCAGCAGCCAAGAGATTGCTAGCGGGAGAACCGAGCAGTACTTC.